There are many counts of the clone carrying this T cell receptor (beta chain). The target antigen is unknown. A read error may produce the germline difference seen at one junction end. This entry is derived from a study of CD8 T cells in ankylosing spondylitis. General study points: Significant enrichment of disease-linked clones was reported in matched ankylosing spondylitis synovial fluid. Seemingly distinctive of ankylosing spondylitis blood was a TCR beta motif formed by eight highly homologous variants.

TCRdb ran MiXCR on the 5' RACE reads and lists one entry per CDR3 protein. Altogether approximately 520,000 distinct CDR3 sequences are present, under 5.5% being singletons, with the ten largest covering roughly 3.2%. Germline CDR1 reads SGHRS; CDR2 reads YFSETQ. The length of the CDR3 is 12 residues. The sequence derives from a male donor with ankylosing spondylitis. Sequencing used blood, either unsorted or a sorted T cell fraction (not recorded which). The chain combines TRBV5-1 with TRBJ2-7; D tentatively fits TRBD1 or TRBD2 (5 bases each). The CDR3 nucleotides are TGCGCCAGCAGCTTGGAGGGTCAAGGGGAGAACTTC. Translating gives CASSLEGQGENF.